This TCR beta chain was identified in a study of beta chain features in type 1 diabetes. TCRB transcripts that were expressed got sequenced, as all of the isolated RNA had been reverse transcribed. Libraries were prepared by immunoSEQ multiplex PCR; TCRdb keeps only in-frame clonotypes and omits some of them. The table includes hundreds of thousands of clones, 15% to 18% detected once. V lost 2 bases to trimming and J lost 2 bases; unmatched junction nucleotides: 5. Germline V CDR1 and CDR2: SGHTA, FQGNSA. This CDR3 is 15 amino acids long. The V gene is TRBV7-2, the J gene TRBJ2-7; 8 positions agree with TRBD1. The sequencing sample was made of naive CD4+ T cells from blood. The sequence was obtained from a man aged 18 to 29 in good health. CDR3 region: CASSLRPGQAYEQYF. In DNA form, the CDR3 reads TGTGCCAGCAGCTTACGTCCGGGACAGGCCTACGAGCAGTACTTC.